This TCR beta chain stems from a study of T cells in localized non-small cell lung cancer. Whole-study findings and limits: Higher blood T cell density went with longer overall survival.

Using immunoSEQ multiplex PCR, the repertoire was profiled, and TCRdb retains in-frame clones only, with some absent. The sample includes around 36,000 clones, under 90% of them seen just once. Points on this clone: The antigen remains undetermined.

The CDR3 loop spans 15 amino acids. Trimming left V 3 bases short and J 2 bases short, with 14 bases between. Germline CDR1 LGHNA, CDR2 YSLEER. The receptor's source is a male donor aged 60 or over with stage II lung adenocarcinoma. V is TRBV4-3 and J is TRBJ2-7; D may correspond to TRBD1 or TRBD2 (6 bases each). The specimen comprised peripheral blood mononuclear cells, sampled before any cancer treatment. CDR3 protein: CASSHLSGATYEQYF. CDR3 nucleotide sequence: TGCGCCAGCAGCCACCTATCGGGGGCTACCTACGAGCAGTACTTC.